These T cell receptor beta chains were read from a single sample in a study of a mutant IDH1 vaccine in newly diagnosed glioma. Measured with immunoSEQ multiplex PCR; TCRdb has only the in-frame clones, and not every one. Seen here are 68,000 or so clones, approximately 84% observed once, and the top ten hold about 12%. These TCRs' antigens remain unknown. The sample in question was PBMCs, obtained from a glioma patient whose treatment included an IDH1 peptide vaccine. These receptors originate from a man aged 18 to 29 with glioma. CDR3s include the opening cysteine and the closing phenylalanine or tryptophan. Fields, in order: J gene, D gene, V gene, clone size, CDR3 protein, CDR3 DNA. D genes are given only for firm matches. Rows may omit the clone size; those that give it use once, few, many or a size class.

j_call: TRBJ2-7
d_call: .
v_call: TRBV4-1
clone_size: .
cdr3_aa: CASSQGQEDSYEQYF
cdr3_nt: TGCGCCAGCAGCCAAGGACAGGAGGACTCCTACGAGCAGTACTTC

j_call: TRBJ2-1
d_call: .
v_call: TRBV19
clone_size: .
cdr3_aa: CASSIQLDYNEQFF
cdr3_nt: TGTGCCAGTAGTATACAACTGGACTACAATGAGCAGTTCTTC

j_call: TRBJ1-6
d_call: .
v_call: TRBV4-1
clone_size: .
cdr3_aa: CASSLGTASSYNSPLHF
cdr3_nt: TGCGCCAGCAGCCTTGGGACCGCAAGCTCCTATAATTCACCCCTCCACTTT

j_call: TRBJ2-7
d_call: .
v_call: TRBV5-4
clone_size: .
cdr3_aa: CASSLAPPAYEQYF
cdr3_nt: TGTGCCAGCAGCTTGGCCCCACCAGCCTACGAGCAGTACTTC

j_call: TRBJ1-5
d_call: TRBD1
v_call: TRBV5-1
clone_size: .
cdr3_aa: CASSPGQGPHQPQHF
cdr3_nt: TGCGCCAGCAGCCCAGGACAGGGGCCTCATCAGCCCCAGCATTTT

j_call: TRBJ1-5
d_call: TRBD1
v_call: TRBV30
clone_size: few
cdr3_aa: CAWSVTGLGDQPQHF
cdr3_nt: TGTGCCTGGAGTGTGACAGGGCTTGGGGATCAGCCCCAGCATTTT

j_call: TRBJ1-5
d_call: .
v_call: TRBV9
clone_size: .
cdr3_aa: CASSVGGGGQPQHF
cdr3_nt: TGTGCCAGCAGCGTAGGGGGTGGGGGCCAGCCCCAGCATTTT

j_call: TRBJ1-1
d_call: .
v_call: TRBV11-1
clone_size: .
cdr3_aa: CASSLGGRLNTEAFF
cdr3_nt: TGTGCCAGCAGCTTAGGTGGGCGGCTGAACACTGAAGCTTTCTTT

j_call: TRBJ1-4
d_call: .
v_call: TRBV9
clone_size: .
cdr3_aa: CASSVSGDEKLFF
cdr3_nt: TGTGCCAGCAGCGTATCGGGGGATGAAAAACTGTTTTTT

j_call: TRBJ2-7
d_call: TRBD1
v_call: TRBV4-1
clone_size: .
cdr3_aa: CASSPRDSSYEQYF
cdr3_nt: TGCGCCAGCAGCCCCCGGGACAGCTCCTACGAGCAGTACTTC

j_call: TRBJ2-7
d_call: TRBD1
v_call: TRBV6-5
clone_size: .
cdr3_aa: CASRVSGTGTDEQYF
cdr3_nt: TGTGCCAGCAGGGTCTCCGGGACAGGGACCGACGAGCAGTACTTC

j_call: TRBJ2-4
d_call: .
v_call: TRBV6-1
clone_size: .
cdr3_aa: CASSEVTLAKNIQYF
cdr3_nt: TGTGCCAGCAGTGAAGTTACGCTAGCCAAAAACATTCAGTACTTC

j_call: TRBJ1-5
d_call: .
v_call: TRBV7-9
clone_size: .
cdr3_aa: CASSFWGKPQHF
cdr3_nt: TGTGCCAGCAGCTTTTGGGGGAAGCCCCAGCATTTT

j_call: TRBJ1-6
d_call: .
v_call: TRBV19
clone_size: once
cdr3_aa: CASRQSNSPLHF
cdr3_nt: TGTGCCAGTCGACAAAGTAATTCACCCCTCCACTTT

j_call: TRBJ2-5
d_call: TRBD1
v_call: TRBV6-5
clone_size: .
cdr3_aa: CASSYDRARKTQYF
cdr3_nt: TGTGCCAGCAGTTATGACAGGGCCCGAAAGACCCAGTACTTC

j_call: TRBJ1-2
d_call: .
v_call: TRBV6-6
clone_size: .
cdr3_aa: CASRMDGNYGYTF
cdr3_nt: TGTGCCAGCAGAATGGACGGTAACTATGGCTACACCTTC

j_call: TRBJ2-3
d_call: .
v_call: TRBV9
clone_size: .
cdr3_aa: CASSVGGRGTDTQYF
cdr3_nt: TGTGCCAGCAGCGTAGGGGGTCGCGGCACAGATACGCAGTATTTT

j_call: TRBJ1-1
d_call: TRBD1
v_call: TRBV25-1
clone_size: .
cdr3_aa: CASSVTGAAAGAFF
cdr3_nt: TGTGCCAGCAGTGTCACAGGGGCCGCCGCAGGAGCTTTCTTT

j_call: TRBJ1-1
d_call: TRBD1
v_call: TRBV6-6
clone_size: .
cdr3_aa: CASSWSGTGNTEAFF
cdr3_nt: TGTGCCAGCAGTTGGTCCGGGACAGGGAACACTGAAGCTTTCTTT